This T cell receptor beta chain was sequenced in a study of cytomegalovirus exposure and HLA in healthy donors. Germline V gives CDR1 LNHNV, CDR2 YYDKDF (reference sequence). V shed 1 base and J shed 8 bases, with 14 bases lying between them. The CDR3 has 14 residues. This PCR relied on a set of 60 Vbeta primers and 13 Jbeta primers. TCRdb's copy holds only in-frame clones and misses some; the assay was immunoSEQ multiplex PCR. Counted here are about 130,000 clones, over 75% occurring once; the ten biggest clones make up 5% to 7%. The sample taken for sequencing was PBMCs. The V gene is TRBV15, the J gene TRBJ1-2; tentatively, D is TRBD1 (5 bases). This TCR was sampled from a middle-aged woman in good health and CMV-seropositive. For the CDR3, the DNA is TGTGCCACCAGCAGAGTAGGGGCCCTCGACGGCTACACCTTC. This gives the protein CATSRVGALDGYTF.